This T cell receptor beta chain came from a study of shared clonotypes between healthy human individuals. Measured with immunoSEQ multiplex PCR; TCRdb has only the in-frame clones, and not every one. The sample lists about 2.4 million clones, approximately 93% occurring once. From germline, CDR1 is SEHNR and CDR2 FQNEAQ (reference sequence). The CDR3 is 16 residues long. V lost 5 bases and J lost 1, with 17 bases in between. Sequenced: naive CD4+ T cells from PBMCs. Subset reported: CD45RA+ positively selected. This chain connects TRBV7-9 to TRBJ1-1; TRBD1 is a possible D gene (5 bases). This TCR derives from a man aged 18 to 30 in good health. Some clones in this sample may be carry-over from other donors' samples. DNA for the CDR3: TGTGCCAGCAGCACTATACGGGACGGACCGAACACTGAAGCTTTCTTT. Its translation is CASSTIRDGPNTEAFF. The full variable domain, completed using reference TRBV7-9 and TRBJ1-1, is DTGVSQNPRHKITKRGQNVTFRCDPISEHNRLYWYRQTLGQGPEFLTYFQNEAQLEKSRLLSDRFSAERPKGSFSTLEIQRTEQGDSAMYLCASSTIRDGPNTEAFFGQGTRLTVV.